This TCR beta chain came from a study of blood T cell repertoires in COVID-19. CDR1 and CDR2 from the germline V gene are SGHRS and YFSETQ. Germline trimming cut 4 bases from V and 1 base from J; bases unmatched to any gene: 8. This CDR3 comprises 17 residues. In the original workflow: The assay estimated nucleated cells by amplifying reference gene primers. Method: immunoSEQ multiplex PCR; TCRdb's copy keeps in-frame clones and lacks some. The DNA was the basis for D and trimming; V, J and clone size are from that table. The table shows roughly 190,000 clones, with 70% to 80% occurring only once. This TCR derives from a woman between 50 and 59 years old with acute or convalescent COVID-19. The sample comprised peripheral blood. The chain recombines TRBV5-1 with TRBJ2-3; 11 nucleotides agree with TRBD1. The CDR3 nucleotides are TGCGCCAGCAGCCCAGCGGACAGGGGGCTACGCACAGATACGCAGTATTTT. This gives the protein CASSPADRGLRTDTQYF.